This T cell receptor beta chain was retrieved from a study of blood T cell repertoires in COVID-19. Study as a whole: Sources were T cells, B-cell-depleted T cells, or PBMCs; the material itself was cDNA or gDNA.

CDR1 MNHEY and CDR2 SMNVEV come from the germline V gene (reference sequence). With 2 bases clipped from V and 4 bases from J, the junction kept 3 bases outside the gene matches. The CDR3 is 17 amino acids. Authors' methods: Reference gene primer amplification gave estimated nucleated cell counts. Sequencing used immunoSEQ multiplex PCR; TCRdb keeps in-frame clones, though not all of them. Clonal size and the V and J genes are those of that table, whereas D and trimming came from the DNA. The data hold some 170,000 clones, with 80% to 90% observed a single time. The chain employs TRBV27 and TRBJ2-1; TRBD2 matches 15 bases. Sequenced: peripheral blood. This clonotype was obtained from a human donor in a cohort sampled during active COVID-19. CDR3 region: CASSLRGTSGRYNEQFF. The CDR3 bases are TGTGCCAGCAGTTTAAGAGGGACTAGCGGGAGGTACAATGAGCAGTTCTTC.